A single sample is the source of the 31 T cell receptor beta chains below, sequenced in a study of Ad26.COV2.S vaccination and SARS-CoV-2 variants. Treatment reported: about 20 received Ad26.COV2.S at low or high dose, single or two shots; roughly 5 received placebo; per-sample allocation not given. Samples were taken on day 63 after the first vaccine or placebo injection. Libraries were prepared by immunoSEQ multiplex PCR; TCRdb keeps only in-frame clonotypes and omits some of them. The table lists about 480,000 clones, roughly nine tenths of them singletons, with roughly 13% in the top ten. The material sequenced was peripheral blood, taken in a trial of Ad26.COV2.S vaccine versus placebo. Receptors were obtained from a person between 18 and 65 years old who received the Ad26.COV2.S COVID-19 vaccine or a placebo.

This rearrangement joins TRBV28 to TRBJ1-5, with 7 positions matching TRBD1. Germline values: CDR1 MDHEN, CDR2 SYDVKM. This CDR3 spans 15 amino acids. Trimming took 4 bases from V and 0 from J; bases not matched to a gene: 3. The CDR3 sequence is CASSSDRASNQPQHF. DNA for the CDR3: TGTGCCAGCAGTTCCGACAGGGCTAGCAATCAGCCCCAGCATTTT.

The chain carries TRBV29-1 and TRBJ2-5, with D maybe TRBD1 (6 bases). The ends were cut back, 5 bases at V and 5 bases at J, with 12 bases in the middle. Looked up from germline, CDR1 is SQVTM and CDR2 is ANQGSEA. The CDR3 has 12 amino acids. In DNA, the CDR3 is TGCAGCGTTCGCAGGGGAAGGGAGACCCAGTACTTC. Protein sequence: CSVRRGRETQYF.

V and J are TRBV29-1 and TRBJ2-3, with TRBD2 matching over 10 bases. The CDR3 is 15 residues long. V gave up 4 bases and J gave up 4 bases; unmatched junction bases: 8. The germline gives CDR1 SQVTM, CDR2 ANQGSEA. CDR3 loop: CSVASLAGVADTQYF. In DNA form, the CDR3 reads TGCAGCGTTGCCTCCCTAGCGGGGGTGGCAGATACGCAGTATTTT.

This clone came up once. V gene TRBV7-2 combines with J gene TRBJ1-2, with D possibly matching TRBD1 (5 bases). Trimming left V 0 bases short and J 8 bases short, with 10 bases between. CDR3 length equals 13 residues. Per the germline V gene, CDR1 is SGHTA and CDR2 is FQGNSA. CDR3 in amino acids: CASSLAPDSGYTF. CDR3 DNA sequence: TGTGCCAGCAGCTTAGCCCCCGACAGCGGCTACACCTTC.

This chain uses TRBV4-3 with TRBJ1-1; D call uncertain. Trimming shortened V by 6 bases and J by 10 bases, and 15 bases separated the two germline ends. The CDR3 length is 12 residues. Germline V gives CDR1 LGHNA, CDR2 YSLEER. The CDR3 sequence: CASRGSGVGAFF. CDR3 DNA sequence: TGCGCCAGCAGAGGTAGCGGGGTGGGAGCTTTCTTT.

This clone occurred many times. The rearrangement links TRBV29-1 to TRBJ2-7, with D perhaps matching TRBD2 (6 bases). Deletions cut 6 bases from V and 3 bases from J, with 15 bases between. The CDR3 is 13 amino acids. Germline V CDR1 and CDR2: SQVTM, ANQGSEA. The CDR3 loop is CSVRAGLSYEQYF. The CDR3 DNA is TGCAGCGTGAGGGCGGGACTCAGCTACGAGCAGTACTTC.

The rearrangement uses TRBV28 and TRBJ2-3, with D possibly matching TRBD2 (6 bases). The V end was cut by 8 bases, the J end by 0 bases, with 6 bases between. Germline lookup yields CDR1 MDHEN and CDR2 SYDVKM. This CDR3 comprises 12 residues. The CDR3 coding sequence is TGTGCCAGCGGGACTAGCACAGATACGCAGTATTTT. This encodes CASGTSTDTQYF.

The J gene is TRBJ2-1, the V gene TRBV3-1 (or the pseudogene TRBV3-2); perhaps TRBD1 as D (5 bases). The length of the CDR3 is 16 residues. Germline V gives CDR1 LGHDT, CDR2 YNNKEL (reference sequence). Trimming shortened V by 4 bases and J by 1 base, and 14 bases separated the two germline ends. In DNA form, the CDR3 reads TGTGCCAGCAGCCCTCATTTTAGGGGTTCCTACAATGAGCAGTTCTTC. It specifies CASSPHFRGSYNEQFF.

This chain links TRBV9 with TRBJ2-3; TRBD2 matches at 7 bases. The J segment lost 0 bases and the V segment lost 0 bases, leaving 1 base of the junction unmatched. There are 15 residues in the CDR3. Per the germline V gene, CDR1 is SGDLS and CDR2 is YYNGEE. The CDR3: CASSVGAGSTDTQYF. The CDR3 DNA is TGTGCCAGCAGCGTAGGAGCGGGGAGCACAGATACGCAGTATTTT.

This clone appeared a single time. V and J are TRBV9 and TRBJ1-5; TRBD1 might be the D (5 bases). The CDR3 is 16 residues long. From germline, CDR1 is SGDLS and CDR2 YYNGEE. V was shortened by 2 bases and J by 1 base, with 13 bases between the two germline ends. In DNA, the CDR3 is TGTGCCAGCAGCGTCGACAGCGGCGGGAGCAATCAGCCCCAGCATTTT. Encoded protein: CASSVDSGGSNQPQHF.

V is TRBV5-4 and J is TRBJ2-1, with D hard to call. Germline assignment: CDR1 SGHNT and CDR2 YYREEE (reference sequence). The CDR3 is 12 amino acids. The V end was cut by 4 bases, the J end by 7 bases, with 9 bases between. CDR3 sequence reads: CASSRETNEQFF. The CDR3, as DNA: TGTGCCAGCAGCCGTGAGACGAATGAGCAGTTCTTC.

Written as DNA, the CDR3 is TGTGCCAGCAGTGAATGGGGCAGGGTGCGCAACTATGGCTACACCTTC. Translation gives CASSEWGRVRNYGYTF. The rearrangement uses TRBV6-1 and TRBJ1-2; TRBD1 is a possible D gene (5 bases). The CDR3 has 16 residues. Looked up from germline, CDR1 is MNHNS and CDR2 is SASEGT. V dropped 2 bases and J dropped 2 bases, with 15 bases sitting between them.

V gene TRBV28 combines with J gene TRBJ2-3; 7 bases are a match to TRBD2. Germline V lookup: CDR1 MDHEN, CDR2 SYDVKM. With V trimmed by 6 bases and J by 4 bases, 10 bases remained unmatched. This CDR3 contains 15 residues. Here the CDR3 reads CASSPRGVAADTQYF. DNA for the CDR3: TGTGCCAGCAGCCCCCGGGGGGTGGCCGCAGATACGCAGTATTTT.

A note on this clone: This same CDR3 is encoded by further DNA sequences in the sample. The chain combines TRBV3-1 (or the pseudogene TRBV3-2) with TRBJ2-7, with 11 positions matching TRBD2. The V gene's germline CDR1 is LGHDT and CDR2 YNNKEL (reference sequence). The CDR3 totals 14 residues. The V segment lost 4 bases and the J segment 1 base; nucleotides outside the gene matches: 0. DNA of the CDR3: TGTGCCAGCAGCCGGACTAGCGGGTCCTACGAGCAGTACTTC. Encoded protein: CASSRTSGSYEQYF.

Here the CDR3 reads CASSQGQGAGYGYTF. In DNA, the CDR3 is TGTGCCAGCAGCCAAGGACAGGGGGCTGGCTATGGCTACACCTTC. The chain uses TRBV7-2 and TRBJ1-2; 11 nucleotides agree with TRBD1. Looked up from germline, CDR1 is SGHTA and CDR2 is FQGNSA. The CDR3 loop spans 15 amino acids. The V gene end was trimmed by 5 bases and the J gene end by 4 bases; junction bases not matched to a gene: 6.

The rearrangement joins TRBV24-1 to TRBJ1-1; possible D gene TRBD1, 6 bases. Per germline, CDR1 KGHDR and CDR2 SFDVKD. Trimming shortened V by 2 bases and J by 6 bases, and 9 bases separated the two germline ends. The CDR3 loop spans 13 amino acids. CDR3 region: CATSDWGAPEAFF. CDR3 DNA: TGTGCCACCAGTGATTGGGGGGCTCCTGAAGCTTTCTTT.

V is TRBV19 and J is TRBJ1-5; TRBD1 agrees at 8 bases. CDR3 length: 15 amino acids. CDR1 is LNHDA and CDR2 is SQIVND in the germline V gene (reference sequence). The V gene end was trimmed by 4 bases and the J gene end by 4 bases; junction bases not matched to a gene: 6. In DNA, the CDR3 is TGTGCCAGTAGTAGGACAGGGTTAGCAAATCAGCCCCAGCATTTT. Protein sequence: CASSRTGLANQPQHF.

The chain links TRBV28 to TRBJ2-1; D call uncertain. CDR3 size: 15 residues. Germline V gene data show CDR1 as MDHEN and CDR2 as SYDVKM. Trimming left V 7 bases short and J 5 bases short, with 18 bases between. CDR3 in amino acids: CASNQRLEMHNEQFF. CDR3 nucleotides: TGTGCCAGCAATCAGAGACTCGAGATGCACAATGAGCAGTTCTTC.

This chain uses TRBV18 with TRBJ2-7, with D possibly matching TRBD1 (5 bases). The germline CDR1 and CDR2 sequences are KGHSH and LQKENI. This CDR3 region has 15 residues. V lost 3 bases and J 6 bases, leaving 18 bases between the germline ends. The CDR3 region is CASSPGLEFTFEQYF. For the CDR3, the DNA is TGTGCCAGCTCACCGGGGCTAGAATTTACGTTCGAGCAGTACTTC.

The chain joins TRBV7-9 to TRBJ1-6, with D tentatively TRBD1 (6 bases). CDR3 length: 14 residues. CDR1 is SEHNR and CDR2 is FQNEAQ in the germline V gene (reference sequence). V was trimmed by 11 bases and J by 3 bases, leaving 14 bases between them. The CDR3 sequence: CAGRDRNYNSPLHF. In nucleotides, the CDR3 is TGTGCCGGAAGAGACAGGAACTATAATTCACCCCTCCACTTT.

The V call is TRBV5-5, the J call TRBJ1-5; TRBD1 matches 7 bases. Losses at the gene ends were 0 bases for V and 4 bases for J; bases not matched to a gene: 1. CDR3 length: 14 amino acids. Germline V CDR1 and CDR2: SGHKS, YYEKEE (reference sequence). DNA of the CDR3: TGTGCCAGCAGCTTGGCAGGGGGGAATCAGCCCCAGCATTTT. Its protein product is CASSLAGGNQPQHF. Full variable domain (missing parts from reference TRBV5-5 and TRBJ1-5): DAGVTQSPTHLIKTRGQQVTLRCSPISGHKSVSWYQQVLGQGPQFIFQYYEKEERGRGNFPDRFSARQFPNYSSELNVNALLLGDSALYLCASSLAGGNQPQHFGDGTRLSIL.

This chain links TRBV27 with TRBJ1-6, with D possibly being TRBD1 (6 bases). CDR3 length equals 15 residues. CDR1 MNHEY and CDR2 SMNVEV come from the germline V gene (reference sequence). Deletions cut 4 bases from V and 7 bases from J, with 14 bases between. The CDR3 DNA reads TGTGCCAGCAGTTATCAAGGACAGATAAATTCACCCCTCCACTTT. This codes for CASSYQGQINSPLHF.

The CDR3 nucleotides read TGCAGCGGTGGGGGATATAACACTGAAGCTTTCTTT. Its protein is CSGGGYNTEAFF. The V call is TRBV29-1, the J call TRBJ1-1; possible D gene TRBD1, 5 bases. Germline V gene sequence: CDR1 SQVTM, CDR2 ANQGSEA. This CDR3 is built from 12 residues. The V and J ends lost 7 bases and 2 bases respectively, with 11 bases between them.

The chain has TRBV6-2 or TRBV6-3 and TRBJ2-7; 7 bases agree with TRBD2. Germline V gene lookup returns CDR1 MNHEY and CDR2 SVGEGT. V lost 2 bases and J lost 2; bases outside the gene matches: 12. The CDR3 contains 17 residues. For the CDR3, the DNA is TGTGCCAGCAGTTACGCCCTTCTCCAGCGGGGCCCCTACGAGCAGTACTTC. Its translation is CASSYALLQRGPYEQYF.

This chain links TRBV28 with TRBJ1-1, with TRBD1 as a possible D gene (5 bases). Germline lookup yields CDR1 MDHEN and CDR2 SYDVKM. This CDR3 has 16 residues. V was cut by 7 bases and J by 0 bases, with 18 bases left in between. CDR3 bases: TGTGCCAGCACACCCAGGGACTTCAAACTGAACACTGAAGCTTTCTTT. Its protein product is CASTPRDFKLNTEAFF.

V is TRBV18 and J is TRBJ1-1; TRBD1 aligns across 7 bases. There are 14 residues in the CDR3. The V gene's germline CDR1 is KGHSH and CDR2 LQKENI. Trimming at V came to 9 bases and at J to 2 bases, leaving 9 bases not matched to a gene. The CDR3 reads CASLEQGINTEAFF. For the CDR3, the DNA is TGTGCCAGTCTGGAACAGGGGATCAACACTGAAGCTTTCTTT.

This clone was counted between two and nine times. V gene TRBV28 combines with J gene TRBJ1-1; the match to TRBD1 covers 10 bases. The V segment lost 6 bases and the J segment 4 bases; nucleotides outside the gene matches: 5. The germline V gene has CDR1 MDHEN and CDR2 SYDVKM. This CDR3 contains 14 residues. CDR3 DNA: TGTGCCAGCAGGGAGGGACAGGGGCGCACTGAAGCTTTCTTT. Amino acid sequence: CASREGQGRTEAFF.

The chain is built from TRBV29-1 and TRBJ2-7, with 7 bases identical to TRBD1. Germline V gene sequence: CDR1 SQVTM, CDR2 ANQGSEA. This CDR3 is built from 12 residues. V was clipped by 6 bases and J by 3 bases; unmatched bases: 5. The CDR3 coding sequence is TGCAGCGTACAGGGACAGCACTACGAGCAGTACTTC. Translating gives CSVQGQHYEQYF.

V gene TRBV24-1 combines with J gene TRBJ1-2; TRBD1 matches 7 bases. CDR1 and CDR2 (germline): KGHDR, SFDVKD. V was clipped by 5 bases and J by 6 bases; unmatched bases: 11. This CDR3 spans 15 amino acids. The CDR3 DNA is TGTGCCACCAGTGGCCGACAGGGCCCTCTGGATGGCTACACCTTC. This codes for CATSGRQGPLDGYTF.

The chain links TRBV29-1 to TRBJ2-7; 9 bases are shared with TRBD1. The germline gives CDR1 SQVTM, CDR2 ANQGSEA. The CDR3 is 11 amino acids. V was pared by 7 bases and J by 10 bases, with 8 bases of the junction left unmatched. CDR3 loop: CSETTGGGQYF. CDR3 bases: TGCAGCGAGACGACAGGGGGAGGACAGTACTTC.

The V gene is TRBV10-2, the J gene TRBJ1-1; a weak D match, TRBD1 (5 bases). V shed 0 bases and J shed 4 bases, with 12 bases lying between them. The germline V gene encodes CDR1 WSHSY and CDR2 SAAADI. This CDR3 has 15 residues. The CDR3 loop reads CASSESSGVGTEAFF. The CDR3 nucleotides read TGCGCCAGCAGTGAGTCTTCGGGGGTAGGCACTGAAGCTTTCTTT.